This TCR beta chain was identified during a study of radiotherapy plus CTLA-4 blockade in lung cancer (dated by TCRdb to 2017 to 2018). Turning to the overall study: Objective responses were observed in 18% of enrolled patients, and disease control was achieved in less than 35%. The paper's findings and limits, for the study overall: After treatment with radiotherapy and ipilimumab, TCR clones that originated in tumors expanded in peripheral blood. The strongest predictors of response, as reported, were early dynamic changes in blood T cell clones along with a rise in serum interferon-beta after radiation.

CDR1 and CDR2 are read off the germline V gene as SGDLS and YYNGEE. Taken from cysteine to phenylalanine, the CDR3 has 16 residues. The entry retains the CDR3 DNA only, 48 bases that are in frame from base 1. The trim is 3 bases for V and 4 bases for J, with a gap of 16 bases between the germline ends. With respect to this clone: Its antigen target is currently unknown. Base qualities are not at hand, and no much larger clone is one base apart.

Preparation of the library involved the immunoSEQ multiplex PCR assay. The table was pulled from immuneACCESS by TCRdb, which kept in-frame rearrangements only. Such tables lose some clones; where checked, under half of the loss comes from unresolved V genes, and the rest has no known cause. This sample gives about 1,600 clones in total; around nine tenths of them show up just once. The ten largest clones represent less than 6.5% of the sample. The study tested focal radiation therapy combined with CTLA-4 blockade (ipilimumab) in patients with chemo-refractory metastatic non-small-cell lung cancer.

The clonotype was recovered from a human donor with non-small cell lung cancer who had a complete response to radiotherapy plus ipilimumab. The specimen comprised tumor tissue, sampled from a patient treated with radiotherapy plus ipilimumab. In this chain, TRBV9 is recombined with TRBJ2-2, with a tentative D gene TRBD2 over 5 matching bases. The CDR3 loop reads CASSGRVARGTGELFF. The bases read TGTGCCAGCAGCGGGCGGGTAGCGAGAGGCACCGGGGAGCTGTTTTTT.